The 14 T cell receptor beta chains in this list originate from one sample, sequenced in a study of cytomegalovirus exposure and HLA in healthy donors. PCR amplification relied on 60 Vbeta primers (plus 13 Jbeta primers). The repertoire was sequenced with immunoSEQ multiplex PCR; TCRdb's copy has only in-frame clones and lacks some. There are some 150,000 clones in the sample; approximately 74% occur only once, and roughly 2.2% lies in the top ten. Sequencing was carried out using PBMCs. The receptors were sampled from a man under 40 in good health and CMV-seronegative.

Written as DNA, the CDR3 is TGTGCCAGCAGCGCGGGGGGGACAGGGAGAACAGATACGCAGTATTTT. Translation: CASSAGGTGRTDTQYF. The chain recombines TRBV9 with TRBJ2-3; possible D gene TRBD1, 9 bases. The CDR3 length is 16 residues. Trimming removed 3 bases at V and 3 bases at J, with 17 bases between. CDR1 and CDR2 from the germline V gene are SGDLS and YYNGEE.

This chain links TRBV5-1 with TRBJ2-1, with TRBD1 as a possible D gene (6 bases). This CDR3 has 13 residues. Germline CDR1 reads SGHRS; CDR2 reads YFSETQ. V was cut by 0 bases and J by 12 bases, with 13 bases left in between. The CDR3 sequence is CASSLGQIGGQFF. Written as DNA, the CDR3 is TGCGCCAGCAGCTTGGGACAGATAGGGGGGCAGTTCTTC.

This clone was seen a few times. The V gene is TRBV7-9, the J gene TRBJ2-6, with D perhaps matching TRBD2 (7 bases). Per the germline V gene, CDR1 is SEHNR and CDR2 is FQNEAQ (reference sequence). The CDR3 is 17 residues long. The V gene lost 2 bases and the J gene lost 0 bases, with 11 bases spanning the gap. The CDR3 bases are TGTGCCAGCAGCTTATACGGGGGGCGCTCTGGGGCCAACGTCCTGACTTTC. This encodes CASSLYGGRSGANVLTF.

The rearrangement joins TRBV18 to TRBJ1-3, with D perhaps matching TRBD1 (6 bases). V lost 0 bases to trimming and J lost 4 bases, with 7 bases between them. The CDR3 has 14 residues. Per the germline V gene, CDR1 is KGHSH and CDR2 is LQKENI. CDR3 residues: CASSPPTGGNTIYF. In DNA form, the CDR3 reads TGTGCCAGCTCACCACCGACAGGCGGAAACACCATATATTTT.

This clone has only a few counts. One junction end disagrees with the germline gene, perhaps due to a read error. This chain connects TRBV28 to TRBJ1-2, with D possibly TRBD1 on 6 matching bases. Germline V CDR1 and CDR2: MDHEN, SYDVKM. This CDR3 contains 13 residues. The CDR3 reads CASSLIRGGSLEF. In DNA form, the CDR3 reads TGTGCCAGCAGTTTGATCCGCGGGGGCTCTCTGGAATTC.

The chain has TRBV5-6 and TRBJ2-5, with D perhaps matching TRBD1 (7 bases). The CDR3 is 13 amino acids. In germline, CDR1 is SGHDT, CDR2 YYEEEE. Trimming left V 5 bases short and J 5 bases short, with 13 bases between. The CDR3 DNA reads TGTGCCAGCAGGAAGACAGGGAGGGAGACCCAGTACTTC. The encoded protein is CASRKTGRETQYF.

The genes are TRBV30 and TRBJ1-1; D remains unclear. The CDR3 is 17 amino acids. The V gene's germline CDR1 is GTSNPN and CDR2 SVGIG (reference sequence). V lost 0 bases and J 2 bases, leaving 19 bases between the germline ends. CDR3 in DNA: TGTGCCTGGAGTGTACGAGGATTGGCAACTCAAAACACTGAAGCTTTCTTT. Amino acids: CAWSVRGLATQNTEAFF.

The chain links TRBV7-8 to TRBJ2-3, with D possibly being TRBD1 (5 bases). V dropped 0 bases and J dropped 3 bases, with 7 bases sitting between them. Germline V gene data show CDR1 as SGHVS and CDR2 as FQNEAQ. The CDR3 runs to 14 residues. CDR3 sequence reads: CASSLAGATDTQYF. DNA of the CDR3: TGTGCCAGCAGCTTAGCAGGGGCAACAGATACGCAGTATTTT.

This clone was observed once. The CDR3 nucleotides are TGCAGCGTTGAAGACAACTCCTACGAGCAGTACTTC. Amino acids: CSVEDNSYEQYF. The rearrangement links TRBV29-1 to TRBJ2-7; D remains ambiguous. Germline assignment: CDR1 SQVTM and CDR2 ANQGSEA. Trimming pared 0 bases from V and 0 bases from J, leaving 3 bases between. This CDR3 spans 12 amino acids.

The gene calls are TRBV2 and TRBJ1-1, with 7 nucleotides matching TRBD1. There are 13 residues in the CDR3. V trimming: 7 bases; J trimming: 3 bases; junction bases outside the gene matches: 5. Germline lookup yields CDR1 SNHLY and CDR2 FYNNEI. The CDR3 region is CASNRDSDTEAFF. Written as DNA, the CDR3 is TGTGCCAGCAACCGGGACAGTGACACTGAAGCTTTCTTT.

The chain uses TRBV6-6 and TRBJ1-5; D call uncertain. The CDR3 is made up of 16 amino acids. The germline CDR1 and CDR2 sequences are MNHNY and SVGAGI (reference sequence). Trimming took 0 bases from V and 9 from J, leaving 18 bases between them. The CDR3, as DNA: TGTGCCAGCAGTTACTCGAAGTATGACGGGGAGTTGCCCCAGCATTTT. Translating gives CASSYSKYDGELPQHF.

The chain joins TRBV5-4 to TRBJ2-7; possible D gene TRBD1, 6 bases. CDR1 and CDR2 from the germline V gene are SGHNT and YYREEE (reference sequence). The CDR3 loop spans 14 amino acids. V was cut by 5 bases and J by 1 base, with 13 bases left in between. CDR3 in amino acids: CASRAGGLSYEQYF. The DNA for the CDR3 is TGTGCCAGCAGGGCTGGGGGCTTGTCCTACGAGCAGTACTTC.

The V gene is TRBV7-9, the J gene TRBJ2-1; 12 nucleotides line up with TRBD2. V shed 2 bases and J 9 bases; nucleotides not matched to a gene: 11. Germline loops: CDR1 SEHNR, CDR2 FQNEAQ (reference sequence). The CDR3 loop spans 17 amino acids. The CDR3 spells CASSLPSGGALGGEQFF. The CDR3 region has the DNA TGTGCCAGCAGCTTACCTAGCGGGGGGGCCTTAGGTGGTGAGCAGTTCTTC.

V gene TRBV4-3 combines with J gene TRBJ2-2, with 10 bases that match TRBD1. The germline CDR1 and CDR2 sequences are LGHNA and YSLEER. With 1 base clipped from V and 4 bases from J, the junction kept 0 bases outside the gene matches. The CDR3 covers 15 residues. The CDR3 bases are TGCGCCAGCAGCCAAGGGACAGGGGGCACCGGGGAGCTGTTTTTT. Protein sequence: CASSQGTGGTGELFF.